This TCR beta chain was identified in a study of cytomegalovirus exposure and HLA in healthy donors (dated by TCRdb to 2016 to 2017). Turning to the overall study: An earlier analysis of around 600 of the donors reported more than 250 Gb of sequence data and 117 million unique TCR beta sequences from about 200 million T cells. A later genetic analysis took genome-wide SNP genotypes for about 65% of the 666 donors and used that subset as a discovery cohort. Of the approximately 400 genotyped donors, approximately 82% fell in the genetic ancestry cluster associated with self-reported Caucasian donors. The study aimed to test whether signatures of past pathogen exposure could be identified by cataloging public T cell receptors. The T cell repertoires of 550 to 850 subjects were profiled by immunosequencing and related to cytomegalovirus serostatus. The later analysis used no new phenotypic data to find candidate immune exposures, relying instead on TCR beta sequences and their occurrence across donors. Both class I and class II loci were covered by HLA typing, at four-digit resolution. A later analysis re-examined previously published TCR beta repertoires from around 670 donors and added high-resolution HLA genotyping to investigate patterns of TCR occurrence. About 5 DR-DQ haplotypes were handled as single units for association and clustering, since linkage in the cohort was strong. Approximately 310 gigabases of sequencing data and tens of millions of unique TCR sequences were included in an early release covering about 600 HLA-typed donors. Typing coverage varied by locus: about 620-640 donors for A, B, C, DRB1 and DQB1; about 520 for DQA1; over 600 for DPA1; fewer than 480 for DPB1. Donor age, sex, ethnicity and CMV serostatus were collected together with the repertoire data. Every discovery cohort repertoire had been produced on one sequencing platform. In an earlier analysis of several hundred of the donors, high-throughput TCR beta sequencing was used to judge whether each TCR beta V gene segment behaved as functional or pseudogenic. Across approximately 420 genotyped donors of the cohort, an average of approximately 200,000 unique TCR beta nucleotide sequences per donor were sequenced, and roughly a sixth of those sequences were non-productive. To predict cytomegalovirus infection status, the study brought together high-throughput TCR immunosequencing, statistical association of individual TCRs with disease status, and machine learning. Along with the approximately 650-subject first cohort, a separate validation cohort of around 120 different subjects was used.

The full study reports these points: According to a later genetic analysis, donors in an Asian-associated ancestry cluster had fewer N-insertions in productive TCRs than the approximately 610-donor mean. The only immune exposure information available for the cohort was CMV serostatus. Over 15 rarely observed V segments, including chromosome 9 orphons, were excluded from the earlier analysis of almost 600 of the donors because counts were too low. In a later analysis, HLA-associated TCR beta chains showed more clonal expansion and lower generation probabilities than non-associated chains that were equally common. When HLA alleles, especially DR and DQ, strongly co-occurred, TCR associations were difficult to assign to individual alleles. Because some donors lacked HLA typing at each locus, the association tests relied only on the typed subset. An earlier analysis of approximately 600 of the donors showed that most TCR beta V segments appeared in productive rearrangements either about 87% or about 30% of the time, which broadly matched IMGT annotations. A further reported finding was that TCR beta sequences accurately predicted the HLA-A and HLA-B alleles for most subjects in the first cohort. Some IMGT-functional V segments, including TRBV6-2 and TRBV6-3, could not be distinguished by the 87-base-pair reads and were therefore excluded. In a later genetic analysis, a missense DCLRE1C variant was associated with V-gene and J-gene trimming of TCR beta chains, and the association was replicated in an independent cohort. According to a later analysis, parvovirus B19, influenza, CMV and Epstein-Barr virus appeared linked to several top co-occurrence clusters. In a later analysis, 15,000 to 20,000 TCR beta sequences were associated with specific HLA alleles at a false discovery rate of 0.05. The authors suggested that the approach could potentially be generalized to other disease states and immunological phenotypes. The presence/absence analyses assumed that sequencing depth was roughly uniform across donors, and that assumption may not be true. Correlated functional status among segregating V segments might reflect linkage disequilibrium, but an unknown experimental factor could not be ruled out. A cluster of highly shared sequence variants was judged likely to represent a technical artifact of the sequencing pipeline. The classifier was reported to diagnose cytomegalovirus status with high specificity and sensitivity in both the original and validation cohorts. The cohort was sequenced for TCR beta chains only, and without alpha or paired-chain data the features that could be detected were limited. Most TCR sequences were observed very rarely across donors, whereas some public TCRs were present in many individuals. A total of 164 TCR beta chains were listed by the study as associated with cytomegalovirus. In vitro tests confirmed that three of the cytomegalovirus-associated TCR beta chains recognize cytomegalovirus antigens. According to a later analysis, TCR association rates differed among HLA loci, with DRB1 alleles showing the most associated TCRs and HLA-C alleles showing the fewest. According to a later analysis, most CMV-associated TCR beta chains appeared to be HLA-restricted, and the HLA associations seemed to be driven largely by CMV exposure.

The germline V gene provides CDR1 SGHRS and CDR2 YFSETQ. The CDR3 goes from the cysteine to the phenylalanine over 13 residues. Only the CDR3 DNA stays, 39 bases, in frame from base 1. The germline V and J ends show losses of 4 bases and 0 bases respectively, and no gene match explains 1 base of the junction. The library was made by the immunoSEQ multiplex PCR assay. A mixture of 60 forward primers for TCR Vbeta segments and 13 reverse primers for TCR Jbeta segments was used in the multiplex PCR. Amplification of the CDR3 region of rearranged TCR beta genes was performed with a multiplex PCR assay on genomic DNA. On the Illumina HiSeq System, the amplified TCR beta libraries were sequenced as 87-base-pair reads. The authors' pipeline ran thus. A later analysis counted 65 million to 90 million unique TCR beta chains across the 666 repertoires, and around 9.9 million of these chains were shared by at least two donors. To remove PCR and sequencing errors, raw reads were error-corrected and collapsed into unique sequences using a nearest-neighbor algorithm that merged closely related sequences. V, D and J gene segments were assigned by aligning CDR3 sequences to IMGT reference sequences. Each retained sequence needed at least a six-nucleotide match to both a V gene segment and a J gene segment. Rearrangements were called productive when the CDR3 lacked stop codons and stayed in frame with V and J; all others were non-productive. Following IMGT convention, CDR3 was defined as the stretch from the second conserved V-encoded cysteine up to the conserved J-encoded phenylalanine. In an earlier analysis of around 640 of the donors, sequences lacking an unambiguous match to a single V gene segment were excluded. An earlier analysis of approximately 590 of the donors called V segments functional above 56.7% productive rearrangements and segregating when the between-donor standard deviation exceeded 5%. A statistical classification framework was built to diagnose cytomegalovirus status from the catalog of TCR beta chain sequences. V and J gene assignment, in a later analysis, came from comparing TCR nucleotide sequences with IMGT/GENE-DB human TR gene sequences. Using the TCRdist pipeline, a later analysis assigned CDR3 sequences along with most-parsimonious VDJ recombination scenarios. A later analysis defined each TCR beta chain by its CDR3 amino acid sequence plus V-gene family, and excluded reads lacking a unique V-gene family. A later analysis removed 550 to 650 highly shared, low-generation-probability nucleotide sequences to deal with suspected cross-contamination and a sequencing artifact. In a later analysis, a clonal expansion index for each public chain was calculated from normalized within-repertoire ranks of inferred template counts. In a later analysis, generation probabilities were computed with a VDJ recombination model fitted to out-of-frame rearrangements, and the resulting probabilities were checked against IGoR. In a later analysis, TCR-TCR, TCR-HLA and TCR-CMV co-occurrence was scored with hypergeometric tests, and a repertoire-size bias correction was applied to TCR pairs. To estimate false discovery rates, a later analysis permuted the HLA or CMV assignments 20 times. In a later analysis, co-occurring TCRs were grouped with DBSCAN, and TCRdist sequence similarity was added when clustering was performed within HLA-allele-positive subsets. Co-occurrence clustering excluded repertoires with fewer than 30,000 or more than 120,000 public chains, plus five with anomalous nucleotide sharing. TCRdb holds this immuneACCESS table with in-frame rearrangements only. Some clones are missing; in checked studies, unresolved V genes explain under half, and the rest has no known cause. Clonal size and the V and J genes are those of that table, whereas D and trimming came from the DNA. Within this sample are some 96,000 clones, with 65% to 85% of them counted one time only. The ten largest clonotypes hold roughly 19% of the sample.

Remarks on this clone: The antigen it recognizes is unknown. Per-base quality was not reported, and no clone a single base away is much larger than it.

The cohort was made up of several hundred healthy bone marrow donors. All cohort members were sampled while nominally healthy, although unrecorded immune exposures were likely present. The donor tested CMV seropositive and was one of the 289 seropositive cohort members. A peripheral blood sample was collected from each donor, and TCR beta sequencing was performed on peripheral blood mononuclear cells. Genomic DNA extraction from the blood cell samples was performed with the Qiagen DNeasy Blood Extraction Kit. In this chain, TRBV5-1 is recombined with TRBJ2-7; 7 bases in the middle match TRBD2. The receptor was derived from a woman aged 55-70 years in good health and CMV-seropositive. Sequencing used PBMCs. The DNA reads TGCGCCAGCAGCCGGGACTACTCCTACGAGCAGTACTTC. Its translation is CASSRDYSYEQYF.